These T cell receptor beta chains were read from a single sample in a study of beta chain features in type 1 diabetes. Clones were read by immunoSEQ multiplex PCR, and TCRdb kept only the in-frame ones, dropping some. The sample yields roughly 450,000 clones, 11% to 15% seen once. The sample was naive CD4+ T cells from blood. The receptor source for this set is a man aged 30 to 39 in good health. Both conserved end residues are part of each CDR3. The D gene is left open where the match is weak. Clone size is not always given. Where it is, it says once, few, many or a class for expanded clones.

D gene	V gene	clone size	J gene	CDR3 protein	CDR3 DNA
-	TRBV18	few	TRBJ2-5	CAGGRKEETQYF	TGTGCCGGGGGGAGAAAGGAGGAGACCCAGTACTTC
TRBD1	TRBV7-2	-	TRBJ2-2	CASMPGTGVAGELFF	TGTGCCAGCATGCCCGGGACAGGGGTCGCCGGGGAGCTGTTTTTT
-	TRBV6-5	few	TRBJ2-5	CASSYRGRGQETQYF	TGTGCCAGCAGTTACCGGGGCAGGGGCCAAGAGACCCAGTACTTC
-	TRBV30	-	TRBJ1-5	CAWTPTWGIQPQHF	TGTGCCTGGACCCCCACCTGGGGCATCCAGCCCCAGCATTTT
-	TRBV28	few	TRBJ2-4	CASSLGGIGKNIQYF	TGTGCCAGCAGTTTGGGGGGAATCGGCAAAAACATTCAGTACTTC
-	TRBV5-6	-	TRBJ2-7	CASTRSRAYEQYF	TGTGCCAGCACCCGGAGTAGAGCCTACGAGCAGTACTTC
TRBD1	TRBV4-1	few	TRBJ2-6	CASSQVRTGSGANVLTF	TGCGCCAGCAGCCAAGTTCGGACAGGCTCTGGGGCCAACGTCCTGACTTTC
-	TRBV9	few	TRBJ2-3	CASSVGQTDTQYF	TGTGCCAGCAGCGTAGGGCAGACGGATACGCAGTATTTT
-	TRBV15	-	TRBJ1-5	CATSRESLQGYQPQHF	TGTGCCACCAGCAGAGAGTCCTTGCAGGGATATCAGCCCCAGCATTTT
TRBD1	TRBV5-1	-	TRBJ1-6	CASSPGQGGSPLHF	TGCGCCAGCAGCCCGGGGCAGGGGGGTTCACCCCTCCACTTT
-	TRBV25-1	few	TRBJ1-6	CASSEMKSSYNSPLHF	TGTGCCAGCAGTGAAATGAAGAGCTCCTATAATTCACCCCTCCACTTT
-	TRBV30	few	TRBJ2-2	CAYRQNRDTGELFF	TGTGCCTATCGTCAGAACAGGGACACCGGGGAGCTGTTTTTT
-	TRBV30	few	TRBJ2-3	CAWRWGTFTDTQYF	TGTGCCTGGAGGTGGGGGACGTTCACAGATACGCAGTATTTT
-	TRBV20-1	-	TRBJ1-4	CSARREKLFF	TGCAGTGCTCGGAGGGAAAAACTGTTTTTT
TRBD1	TRBV7-2	-	TRBJ1-5	CASSPQGMSNQPQHF	TGTGCCAGCAGCCCACAGGGGATGAGCAATCAGCCCCAGCATTTT
-	TRBV7-3	few	TRBJ2-5	CASSLSGGETQYF	TGTGCCAGCAGCTTATCCGGGGGAGAGACCCAGTACTTC
TRBD1	TRBV7-9	few	TRBJ2-1	CASSVEQGNEQFF	TGTGCCAGCAGCGTAGAACAGGGGAATGAGCAGTTCTTC
-	TRBV7-9	few	TRBJ2-3	CASSLRSDTQYF	TGTGCCAGCAGCCTCCGATCGGATACGCAGTATTTT
TRBD1	TRBV30	-	TRBJ1-1	CAWSGTGNTEAFF	TGTGCCTGGAGTGGGACAGGGAACACTGAAGCTTTCTTT
TRBD1	TRBV12-5	few	TRBJ2-5	CASALGQGAGEQYF	TGTGCTAGTGCCCTGGGACAGGGGGCTGGGGAGCAGTACTTC
-	TRBV9	few	TRBJ1-1	CASSVDTGPEAFF	TGTGCCAGCAGCGTGGACACAGGGCCTGAAGCTTTCTTT
-	TRBV9	-	TRBJ2-5	CASSSTAETQYF	TGTGCCAGCAGCTCCACCGCGGAGACCCAGTACTTC
-	TRBV18	-	TRBJ1-1	CASPLIGGDTEAFF	TGTGCCAGCCCACTCATCGGGGGGGACACTGAAGCTTTCTTT
-	TRBV6-5	few	TRBJ1-1	CASGTPGVIEAFF	TGTGCCAGCGGAACACCGGGAGTGATTGAAGCTTTCTTT
-	TRBV25-1	-	TRBJ2-2	CASSDPGLTWSVGELFF	TGTGCCAGCAGTGATCCAGGGCTGACCTGGAGCGTCGGGGAGCTGTTTTTT
-	TRBV5-4	few	TRBJ1-6	CASSSYPGRDSPLHF	TGTGCCAGCAGCTCCTATCCCGGGAGAGATTCACCCCTCCACTTT
TRBD1	TRBV10-3	-	TRBJ2-7	CAIKGGGTEEQYF	TGTGCCATCAAAGGGGGCGGCACGGAGGAGCAGTACTTC
-	TRBV18	-	TRBJ1-5	CASSPGTARGPQHF	TGTGCCAGCTCACCAGGGACCGCCCGGGGGCCCCAGCATTTT
-	TRBV7-8	few	TRBJ2-1	CASSLDRAHNEQFF	TGTGCCAGCAGCTTGGACAGAGCTCACAATGAGCAGTTCTTC
-	TRBV7-9	-	TRBJ2-6	CASSSFNAGANVLTF	TGTGCCAGCAGCTCATTTAACGCTGGGGCCAACGTCCTGACTTTC
-	TRBV18	few	TRBJ1-1	CATSTGPASVTEAFF	TGTGCCACCTCCACCGGACCGGCGTCCGTCACTGAAGCTTTCTTT
-	TRBV9	-	TRBJ1-1	CASSVSPGLNTEAFF	TGTGCCAGCAGCGTTAGTCCAGGGTTGAACACTGAAGCTTTCTTT
-	TRBV15	few	TRBJ1-2	CATRGDRYGGGYTF	TGTGCCACCAGGGGCGACAGGTACGGTGGAGGCTACACCTTC
-	TRBV20-1	-	TRBJ2-7	CSAWTGEQYF	TGCAGTGCTTGGACGGGCGAGCAGTACTTC
-	TRBV5-1	-	TRBJ1-1	CASRGEQLNTEAFF	TGCGCCAGCAGAGGGGAGCAGTTGAACACTGAAGCTTTCTTT
TRBD1	TRBV5-4	few	TRBJ2-7	CASSAARGLYEQYF	TGTGCCAGCAGCGCAGCCAGGGGGCTCTACGAGCAGTACTTC
TRBD1	TRBV2	-	TRBJ1-1	CASSFRGQVTEAFF	TGTGCCAGCAGTTTCAGGGGGCAGGTCACTGAAGCTTTCTTT
-	TRBV16	few	TRBJ2-7	CASSQAGPSYEQYF	TGTGCCAGCAGCCAAGCGGGGCCCTCCTACGAGCAGTACTTC
-	TRBV29-1	-	TRBJ1-5	CSVVAGSNQPQHF	TGCAGCGTTGTTGCCGGTAGCAATCAGCCCCAGCATTTT
-	TRBV21-1	few	TRBJ2-5	CASSKGCGSQETQYF	TGTGCCAGCAGCAAAGGCTGCGGATCCCAAGAGACCCAGTACTTC
-	TRBV7-8	-	TRBJ1-1	CASSSNNLSAFF	TGTGCCAGCAGCTCGAACAATCTGTCAGCTTTCTTT
TRBD1	TRBV9	-	TRBJ2-3	CASSMGQLTDTQYF	TGTGCCAGCAGCATGGGACAGCTCACAGATACGCAGTATTTT